A selection of T cell receptor beta chains follows, all from one sample in a study of T cell repertoires in cytomegalovirus infection. Using its own MiXCR run on the reads, TCRdb lists one record per CDR3 protein. Of hundreds of thousands of distinct CDR3 sequences listed, 24% are singletons. Material: CD8+ T cells from PBMCs. The source is a human donor in good health (CMV status not recorded). Some clones in this sample may be carry-over from other donors' samples. CDR3s include the opening cysteine and the closing phenylalanine or tryptophan. Each record gives: CDR3 DNA, CDR3 protein, V gene, D gene, clone size, J gene. D genes are given only for firm matches. Size is omitted from some rows. Given values are once, few, many or a class for expanded clones.

CDR3 DNA: TGCAGCGTTGATACAGGAATTTATGGCTACACCTTC
CDR3 protein: CSVDTGIYGYTF
V gene: TRBV29-1
D gene: -
clone size: -
J gene: TRBJ1-2

CDR3 DNA: TGTGCCAGCAGTCAAGGGATCTACAATGAGCAGTTCTTC
CDR3 protein: CASSQGIYNEQFF
V gene: TRBV6-2/TRBV6-3
D gene: -
clone size: many
J gene: TRBJ2-1

CDR3 DNA: TGTGCCAGTATCGAAACAGGGGGAAGGTTGAACACTGAAGCTTTCTTT
CDR3 protein: CASIETGGRLNTEAFF
V gene: TRBV19
D gene: TRBD1
clone size: -
J gene: TRBJ1-1

CDR3 DNA: TGTGCCAGCAGTTTCACGACTAGCTGGAGTGAGCAGTTCTTC
CDR3 protein: CASSFTTSWSEQFF
V gene: TRBV12-3/TRBV12-4
D gene: TRBD2
clone size: few
J gene: TRBJ2-1

CDR3 DNA: TGTGCCAGCAGCTTAACAGGGGTCATTCAGTACTTC
CDR3 protein: CASSLTGVIQYF
V gene: TRBV5-5
D gene: TRBD1
clone size: few
J gene: TRBJ2-4

CDR3 DNA: TGTGCTAGCAGCCGGACTAGCGGGGACCAAGAGACCCAGTACTTC
CDR3 protein: CASSRTSGDQETQYF
V gene: TRBV7-7
D gene: TRBD2
clone size: many
J gene: TRBJ2-5

CDR3 DNA: TGTGCCAGCAGCCCCCTAGTGTATGGGGATGAAAAACTGTTTTTT
CDR3 protein: CASSPLVYGDEKLFF
V gene: TRBV7-6
D gene: -
clone size: many
J gene: TRBJ1-4

CDR3 DNA: TGTGCCAGCAGTACCCCCTCCGGGCCGAGGGGTGCTATACCCTCCTATGGCTACACCTTC
CDR3 protein: CASSTPSGPRGAIPSYGYTF
V gene: TRBV12-3/TRBV12-4
D gene: -
clone size: -
J gene: TRBJ1-2

CDR3 DNA: TGTGCCAGCAGCCCAAGGGCGGGGGGGCGGTTCACAGATACGCAGTATTTT
CDR3 protein: CASSPRAGGRFTDTQYF
V gene: TRBV7-3
D gene: TRBD2
clone size: few
J gene: TRBJ2-3

CDR3 DNA: TGTGCCAGCAGTTATATCGGCTCGCAAGAGACCCAGTACTTC
CDR3 protein: CASSYIGSQETQYF
V gene: TRBV6-2/TRBV6-3
D gene: -
clone size: -
J gene: TRBJ2-5

CDR3 DNA: TGCAGCGTTTGGGGGACAGGGGGCGAATCTGGGGCCAACGTCCTGACTTTC
CDR3 protein: CSVWGTGGESGANVLTF
V gene: TRBV29-1
D gene: TRBD1
clone size: -
J gene: TRBJ2-6

CDR3 DNA: TGTGCCAGCAGCTTAGACCCTCGACAGGGGTACGAGACCCAGTACTTC
CDR3 protein: CASSLDPRQGYETQYF
V gene: TRBV7-6
D gene: TRBD1
clone size: many
J gene: TRBJ2-5

CDR3 DNA: TGTGCCAGCAGCTCCCTGTCAGCTAGCGGGGGGCCTCTCTTGCAGTTCTTC
CDR3 protein: CASSSLSASGGPLLQFF
V gene: TRBV7-2
D gene: TRBD2
clone size: many
J gene: TRBJ2-1

CDR3 DNA: TGTGCCAGCAGCTTAGCCGGATCCGAAAAACTGTTTTTT
CDR3 protein: CASSLAGSEKLFF
V gene: TRBV7-9
D gene: -
clone size: many
J gene: TRBJ1-4

CDR3 DNA: TGTGCCAGCAGCCGCGTGCAGGGGAGCGCTCAGCCCCAGCATTTT
CDR3 protein: CASSRVQGSAQPQHF
V gene: TRBV6-5
D gene: -
clone size: -
J gene: TRBJ1-5

CDR3 DNA: TGTGCCAGCCGTGGACTAGCGGGGACCGACCGAGCATACAATGAGCAGTTCTTC
CDR3 protein: CASRGLAGTDRAYNEQFF
V gene: TRBV25-1
D gene: TRBD2
clone size: -
J gene: TRBJ2-1

CDR3 DNA: TGTGCCAGCAGAGCGATTGAAGCTTTCTTT
CDR3 protein: CASRAIEAFF
V gene: TRBV2
D gene: -
clone size: -
J gene: TRBJ1-1

CDR3 DNA: TGTGCCAGCAGCTCGTCTCCAACCGGGGAGCTGTTTTTT
CDR3 protein: CASSSSPTGELFF
V gene: TRBV11-2
D gene: -
clone size: -
J gene: TRBJ2-2

CDR3 DNA: TGTGCCAGCAGTCCCACGGGACTTAGCTCCTACAATGAGCAGTTCTTC
CDR3 protein: CASSPTGLSSYNEQFF
V gene: TRBV12-3/TRBV12-4
D gene: -
clone size: many
J gene: TRBJ2-1

CDR3 DNA: TGTGCCAGCAGCTACGGAGGGCAGTATCCCCAGCATTTT
CDR3 protein: CASSYGGQYPQHF
V gene: TRBV7-2
D gene: -
clone size: many
J gene: TRBJ1-5

CDR3 DNA: TGTGCCAGCAGTGAAAGACTAGCTCCCTACAATGAGCAGTTCTTC
CDR3 protein: CASSERLAPYNEQFF
V gene: TRBV6-4
D gene: TRBD2
clone size: few
J gene: TRBJ2-1

CDR3 DNA: TGTGCCAGCAGTTTATCGCAGAATCAGCCCCAGCATTTT
CDR3 protein: CASSLSQNQPQHF
V gene: TRBV28
D gene: -
clone size: few
J gene: TRBJ1-5

CDR3 DNA: TGTGCCAGCAGCTTGGGTATTGGACAGGAGTCCTACGAGCAGTACTTC
CDR3 protein: CASSLGIGQESYEQYF
V gene: TRBV5-6
D gene: TRBD1
clone size: many
J gene: TRBJ2-7

CDR3 DNA: TGTGCCAGCAGCCGGAAAACGGCCCCCTACAATGAGCAGTTCTTC
CDR3 protein: CASSRKTAPYNEQFF
V gene: TRBV6-2/TRBV6-3
D gene: -
clone size: few
J gene: TRBJ2-1

CDR3 DNA: TGCGCCAGCAGAAAAAAGGACGGACCTTATTCACCCCTCCACTTT
CDR3 protein: CASRKKDGPYSPLHF
V gene: TRBV5-1
D gene: -
clone size: few
J gene: TRBJ1-6

CDR3 DNA: TGTGCCAGCAGTCCGGACACCAGGTGGGGTGGGGACACTGAAGCTTTCTTT
CDR3 protein: CASSPDTRWGGDTEAFF
V gene: TRBV25-1
D gene: -
clone size: -
J gene: TRBJ1-1

CDR3 DNA: TGTGCCAGCAGGTTGGACAGCGTGACCACTGAAGCTTTCTTT
CDR3 protein: CASRLDSVTTEAFF
V gene: TRBV6-1
D gene: -
clone size: -
J gene: TRBJ1-1

CDR3 DNA: TGTGCCGGCAGCTACTATGGGGGGAACTACGAGCAGTACTTC
CDR3 protein: CAGSYYGGNYEQYF
V gene: TRBV11-1
D gene: -
clone size: -
J gene: TRBJ2-7

CDR3 DNA: TGCAGCGTTGAATTGGCTCGTACAGATACGCAGTATTTT
CDR3 protein: CSVELARTDTQYF
V gene: TRBV29-1
D gene: -
clone size: few
J gene: TRBJ2-3

CDR3 DNA: TGTGCCAGCAGGGGGACTAGCGGGGGGGCGACCAAAAACATTCAGTACTTC
CDR3 protein: CASRGTSGGATKNIQYF
V gene: TRBV2
D gene: TRBD2
clone size: many
J gene: TRBJ2-4

CDR3 DNA: TGTGCCAGCAACCCCGGGGGGGTATTTGGCAATCAGCCCCAGCATTTT
CDR3 protein: CASNPGGVFGNQPQHF
V gene: TRBV7-8
D gene: -
clone size: -
J gene: TRBJ1-5

CDR3 DNA: TGTGCCAGCAGCCAAGATCTGACCTGGGGTTTGGCTGAAGCTTTCTTT
CDR3 protein: CASSQDLTWGLAEAFF
V gene: TRBV14
D gene: -
clone size: -
J gene: TRBJ1-1

CDR3 DNA: TGCAGTGCTACCATACTAGCGGGGGGGACCAAAAACATTCAGTACTTC
CDR3 protein: CSATILAGGTKNIQYF
V gene: TRBV20-1
D gene: TRBD2
clone size: -
J gene: TRBJ2-4

CDR3 DNA: TGTGCCAGCAGCTTAGCCGCAGGGGCGGACACCGGGGAGCTGTTTTTT
CDR3 protein: CASSLAAGADTGELFF
V gene: TRBV7-6
D gene: -
clone size: many
J gene: TRBJ2-2

CDR3 DNA: TGTGCCAGCAGTGAACCTGCTCGGGACGGCTCCTACGAGCAGTACTTC
CDR3 protein: CASSEPARDGSYEQYF
V gene: TRBV2
D gene: -
clone size: -
J gene: TRBJ2-7

CDR3 DNA: TGTGCCAGCAGTCCGAGGACGGCCGATAACTATGGCTACACCTTC
CDR3 protein: CASSPRTADNYGYTF
V gene: TRBV12-3/TRBV12-4
D gene: -
clone size: -
J gene: TRBJ1-2

CDR3 DNA: TGTGCCAGCAGTACACCCACCGGGGAGCTGTTTTTT
CDR3 protein: CASSTPTGELFF
V gene: TRBV12-3/TRBV12-4
D gene: -
clone size: many
J gene: TRBJ2-2

CDR3 DNA: TGTGCCAGCAGCCCAATCTATCAAGAGACCCAGTACTTC
CDR3 protein: CASSPIYQETQYF
V gene: TRBV7-9
D gene: -
clone size: many
J gene: TRBJ2-5

CDR3 DNA: TGTGCCAGCAGTGGACCATTCGAATCACCCCAGCATTTT
CDR3 protein: CASSGPFESPQHF
V gene: TRBV6-1
D gene: -
clone size: -
J gene: TRBJ1-5

CDR3 DNA: TGCAGCGTTGCGGCTGAGACCTACGAGCAGTACTTC
CDR3 protein: CSVAAETYEQYF
V gene: TRBV29-1
D gene: -
clone size: -
J gene: TRBJ2-7

CDR3 DNA: TGTGCCAGCAGTGTCCAGAAAAATGAGCAGTTCTTC
CDR3 protein: CASSVQKNEQFF
V gene: TRBV2
D gene: -
clone size: -
J gene: TRBJ2-1

CDR3 DNA: TGTGCCAGCAGCCCGGAGGGTGATGAGCAGTTCTTC
CDR3 protein: CASSPEGDEQFF
V gene: TRBV5-5
D gene: -
clone size: once
J gene: TRBJ2-1

CDR3 DNA: TGTGCCAGCAGTCCTTTCGGGCAGACTGCTCATAGCAATCAGCCCCAGCATTTT
CDR3 protein: CASSPFGQTAHSNQPQHF
V gene: TRBV28
D gene: -
clone size: -
J gene: TRBJ1-5

CDR3 DNA: TGTGCCAGCAGCTTAGAGGACTTTCAGCCCCAGCATTTT
CDR3 protein: CASSLEDFQPQHF
V gene: TRBV7-2
D gene: -
clone size: few
J gene: TRBJ1-5

CDR3 DNA: TGTGCCAGCTCTCAGCGGGGACAAGAGACCCAGTACTTC
CDR3 protein: CASSQRGQETQYF
V gene: TRBV7-9
D gene: TRBD2
clone size: few
J gene: TRBJ2-5

CDR3 DNA: TGTGCCAGCAGCGAACTAGCGGGGGGCCTAGCTCTAGGTGAGCAGTTCTTC
CDR3 protein: CASSELAGGLALGEQFF
V gene: TRBV7-6
D gene: TRBD2
clone size: many
J gene: TRBJ2-1

CDR3 DNA: TGTGCCAGCAGTTACACCGGGGACACCTACAATGAGCAGTTCTTC
CDR3 protein: CASSYTGDTYNEQFF
V gene: TRBV6-5
D gene: -
clone size: many
J gene: TRBJ2-1

CDR3 DNA: TGCAGCGTTGAATTGTCCGGGGAGCTGTTTTTT
CDR3 protein: CSVELSGELFF
V gene: TRBV29-1
D gene: -
clone size: few
J gene: TRBJ2-2

CDR3 DNA: TGTGCCACCAGTGATGCCCGGGACAGGGTTAACGGGGAGCTGTTTTTT
CDR3 protein: CATSDARDRVNGELFF
V gene: TRBV24-1
D gene: TRBD1
clone size: -
J gene: TRBJ2-2

CDR3 DNA: TGTGCCAGCAGCTTGGGACAGGGGCCCAAAAACATTCAGTACTTC
CDR3 protein: CASSLGQGPKNIQYF
V gene: TRBV7-6
D gene: TRBD1
clone size: many
J gene: TRBJ2-4